A single sample gave rise to the 12 T cell receptor beta chains below, sequenced in a study of monozygotic twins with cystic fibrosis. Some clones are missing from TCRdb's copy, which holds only in-frame ones; the method was immunoSEQ multiplex PCR. The top ten hold 0.7% to 1% of the sample, which has 30,000 or so clones, 66% seen once. The material sequenced was blood. These receptors all come from a girl between 5 and 17 years old with cystic fibrosis.

This clone was counted between two and nine times. The rearrangement uses TRBV19 and TRBJ2-1; 8 bases are shared with TRBD1. Germline V gene sequence: CDR1 LNHDA, CDR2 SQIVND (reference sequence). The junction had 12 bases not matched to a gene; V was cut back by 6 bases and J by 5 bases. This CDR3 comprises 16 residues. The chain's CDR3 is CASRNMTGAIHNEQFF. CDR3 DNA sequence: TGTGCCAGTAGGAACATGACAGGGGCTATCCACAATGAGCAGTTCTTC.

V gene TRBV14 combines with J gene TRBJ1-2; tentative D call: TRBD1 (5 bases). The germline CDR1 and CDR2 sequences are SGHDN and FVKESK. CDR3 length: 15 residues. V lost 2 bases and J 7 bases, leaving 17 bases between the germline ends. CDR3 in amino acids: CASSQSGARGFGYTF. The CDR3 DNA reads as TGTGCCAGCAGCCAATCTGGAGCGCGGGGCTTTGGCTACACCTTC.

In nucleotides, the CDR3 is TGTGCCAGCTCACCACAGCTGAGCTCCTACGAGCAGTACTTC. Its translation is CASSPQLSSYEQYF. J is TRBJ2-7 and V is TRBV18; no clear D gene. Germline values: CDR1 KGHSH, CDR2 LQKENI. V was cut by 1 base and J by 0 bases, with 7 bases left in between. The CDR3 has 14 amino acids.

The genes are TRBV6-6 and TRBJ2-3; the match to TRBD2 covers 13 bases. Per germline, CDR1 MNHNY and CDR2 SVGAGI (reference sequence). With V trimmed by 6 bases and J by 6 bases, 9 bases remained unmatched. This CDR3 spans 16 amino acids. CDR3 nucleotide sequence: TGTGCCAGCAGCCTTGGACTAGCGGGAGTCGGGGATACGCAGTATTTT. This translates into CASSLGLAGVGDTQYF.

The chain has TRBV10-3 and TRBJ2-6; the D gene is possibly TRBD1 (6 bases). The V gene's germline CDR1 is ENHRY and CDR2 SYGVKD. The V end lost 6 bases, the J end lost 0 bases, and 12 bases lay between the germline ends. This CDR3 spans 16 amino acids. CDR3 sequence: CAIRETGHSGANVLTF. CDR3 sequence (DNA): TGTGCCATCAGGGAGACAGGCCACTCTGGGGCCAACGTCCTGACTTTC.

The count of this clone is one. This chain connects TRBV4-3 to TRBJ2-1; D unresolved. This CDR3 is built from 19 residues. Germline V gene lookup returns CDR1 LGHNA and CDR2 YSLEER. V lost 4 bases and J 4 bases, leaving 26 bases between the germline ends. The CDR3, as DNA: TGCGCCAGCAGCCGCTATCGGAGCAGCCTAAGAGAGTGGTACAATGAGCAGTTCTTC. It yields the protein CASSRYRSSLREWYNEQFF.

The rearrangement uses TRBV7-2 and TRBJ2-7; D remains unclear. Germline lookup yields CDR1 SGHTA and CDR2 FQGNSA. The CDR3 contains 15 residues. Trimming took off 4 bases at V and 4 bases at J, with 17 bases between the two ends. CDR3 amino acids: CASSSSGSTIYEQYV. In DNA, the CDR3 is TGTGCCAGCAGCTCTTCCGGAAGCACAATATACGAGCAGTACGTC.

The chain is built from TRBV7-2 and TRBJ2-7, with a possible D match to TRBD2 (6 bases). V gave up 5 bases and J gave up 3 bases, with 20 bases separating them. The CDR3 sequence is 16 residues long. Germline assignment: CDR1 SGHTA and CDR2 FQGNSA. CDR3 loop: CASSALSLTSGYEQYV. DNA of the CDR3: TGTGCCAGCAGCGCTCTTAGCCTGACTAGTGGCTACGAGCAGTACGTC.

J is TRBJ1-2 and V is TRBV7-8, with no clear D. The V gene lost 5 bases and the J gene lost 5 bases, with 15 bases spanning the gap. This CDR3 region has 14 residues. The germline CDR1 and CDR2 sequences are SGHVS and FQNEAQ. This chain's CDR3 is CASSHDTAAYGYTF. The CDR3 DNA is TGTGCCAGCAGCCATGACACGGCGGCTTATGGCTACACCTTC.

The chain couples TRBV6-6 to TRBJ1-2; no reliable D call. This CDR3 is 14 amino acids long. V lost 0 bases, J lost 0 bases, and 5 bases lay in between. Germline CDR1 MNHNY, CDR2 SVGAGI (reference sequence). This CDR3 is CASSYSEANYGYTF. In DNA, the CDR3 is TGTGCCAGCAGTTACTCTGAGGCTAACTATGGCTACACCTTC.

The chain is built from TRBV6-6 and TRBJ2-7, with 7 bases fitting TRBD1. The J segment lost 2 bases and the V segment lost 6 bases, leaving 7 bases of the junction unmatched. This CDR3 contains 14 residues. Germline V gene sequence: CDR1 MNHNY, CDR2 SVGAGI (reference sequence). CDR3 nucleotide sequence: TGTGCCAGCAGAGCCGGGACAGCGACCTACGAGCAGTACTTC. It encodes CASRAGTATYEQYF.

This sequence joins TRBV27 and TRBJ1-5; the D is unclear. The CDR3 totals 15 residues. Germline CDR1 is MNHEY and CDR2 is SMNVEV (reference sequence). Trimming left V 2 bases short and J 0 bases short, with 8 bases between. The CDR3 DNA sequence: TGTGCCAGCAGTTTAGTAGGAGATAGCAATCAGCCCCAGCATTTT. Translated, it gives CASSLVGDSNQPQHF.